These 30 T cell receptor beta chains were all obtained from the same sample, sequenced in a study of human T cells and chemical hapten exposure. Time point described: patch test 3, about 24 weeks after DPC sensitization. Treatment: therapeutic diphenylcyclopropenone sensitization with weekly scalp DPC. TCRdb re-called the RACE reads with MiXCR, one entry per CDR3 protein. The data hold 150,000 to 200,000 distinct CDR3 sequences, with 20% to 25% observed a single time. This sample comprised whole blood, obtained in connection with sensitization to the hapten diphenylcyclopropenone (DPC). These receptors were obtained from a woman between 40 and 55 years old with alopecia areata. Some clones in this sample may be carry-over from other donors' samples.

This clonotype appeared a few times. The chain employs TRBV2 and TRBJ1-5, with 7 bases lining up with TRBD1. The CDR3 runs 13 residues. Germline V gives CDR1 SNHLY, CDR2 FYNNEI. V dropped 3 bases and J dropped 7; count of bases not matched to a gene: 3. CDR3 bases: TGTGCCAGCAGTGAGGACAGGAGCCAGCCCCAGCATTTT. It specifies CASSEDRSQPQHF.

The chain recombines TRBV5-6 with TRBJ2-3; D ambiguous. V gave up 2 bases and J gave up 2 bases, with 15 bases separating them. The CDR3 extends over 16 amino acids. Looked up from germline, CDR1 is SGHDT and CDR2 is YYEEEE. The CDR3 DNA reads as TGTGCCAGCAGCTTCGACTTGTTAAGGGACACAGATACGCAGTATTTT. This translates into CASSFDLLRDTDTQYF. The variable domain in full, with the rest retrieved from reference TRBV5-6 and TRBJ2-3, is DAGVTQSPTHLIKTRGQQVTLRCSPKSGHDTVSWYQQALGQGPQFIFQYYEEEERQRGNFPDRFSGHQFPNYSSELNVNALLLGDSALYLCASSFDLLRDTDTQYFGPGTRLTVL.

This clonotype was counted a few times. In DNA form, the CDR3 reads TGTGCCAGCAGCCTATCGCATGTCGACGAGCAGTACTTC. Protein: CASSLSHVDEQYF. This chain uses TRBV21-1 with TRBJ2-7. TRBV21-1 represents a pseudogene. This CDR3 contains 13 residues.

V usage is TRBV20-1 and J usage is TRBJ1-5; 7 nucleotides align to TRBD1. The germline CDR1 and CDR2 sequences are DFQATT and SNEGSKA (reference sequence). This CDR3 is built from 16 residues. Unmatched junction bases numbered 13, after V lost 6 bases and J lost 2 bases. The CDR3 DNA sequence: TGCAGTGCCGCTAGGGAGGGGGCGCTGGGCAATCAGCCCCAGCATTTT. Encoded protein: CSAAREGALGNQPQHF.

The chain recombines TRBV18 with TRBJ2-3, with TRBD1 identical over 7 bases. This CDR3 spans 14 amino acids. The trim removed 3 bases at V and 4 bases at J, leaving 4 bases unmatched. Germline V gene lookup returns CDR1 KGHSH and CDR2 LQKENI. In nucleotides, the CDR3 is TGTGCCAGCTCACCCCGGGACAGTCCAGATACGCAGTATTTT. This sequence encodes CASSPRDSPDTQYF.

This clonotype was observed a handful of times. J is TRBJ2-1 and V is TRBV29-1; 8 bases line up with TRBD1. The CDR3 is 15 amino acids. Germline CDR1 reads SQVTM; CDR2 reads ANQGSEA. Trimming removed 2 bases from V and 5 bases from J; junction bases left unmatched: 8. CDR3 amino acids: CSVERNRGRNNEQFF. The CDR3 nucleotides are TGCAGCGTTGAAAGGAACAGGGGGAGGAACAATGAGCAGTTCTTC.

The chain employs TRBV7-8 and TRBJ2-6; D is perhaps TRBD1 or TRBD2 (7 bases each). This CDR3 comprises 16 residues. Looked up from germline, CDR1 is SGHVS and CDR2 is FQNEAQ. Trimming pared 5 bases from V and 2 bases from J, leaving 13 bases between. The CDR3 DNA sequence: TGTGCCAGCAGCCCAGGGGGGGGAACTGGGGCCAACGTCCTGACTTTC. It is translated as CASSPGGGTGANVLTF.

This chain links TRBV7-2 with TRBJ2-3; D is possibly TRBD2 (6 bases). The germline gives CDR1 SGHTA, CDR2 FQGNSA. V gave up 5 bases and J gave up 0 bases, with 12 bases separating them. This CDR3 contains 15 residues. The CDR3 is CASSLEGLSTDTQYF. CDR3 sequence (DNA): TGTGCCAGCAGCCTCGAGGGACTTAGCACAGATACGCAGTATTTT.

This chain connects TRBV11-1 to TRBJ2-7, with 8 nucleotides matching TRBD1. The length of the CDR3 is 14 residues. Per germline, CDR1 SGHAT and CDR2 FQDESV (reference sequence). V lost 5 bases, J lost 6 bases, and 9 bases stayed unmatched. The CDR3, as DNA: TGTGCCAGCAGCCCGGACAGGGCAGGCAGCGAGCAGTACTTC. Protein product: CASSPDRAGSEQYF. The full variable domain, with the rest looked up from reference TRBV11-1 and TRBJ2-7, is EAEVAQSPRYKITEKSQAVAFWCDPISGHATLYWYRQILGQGPELLVQFQDESVVDDSQLPKDRFSAERLKGVDSTLKIQPAELGDSAMYLCASSPDRAGSEQYFGPGTRLTVT.

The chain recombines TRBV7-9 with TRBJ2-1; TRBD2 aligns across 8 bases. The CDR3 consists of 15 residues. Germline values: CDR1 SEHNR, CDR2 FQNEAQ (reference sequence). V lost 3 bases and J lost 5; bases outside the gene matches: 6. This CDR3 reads CASSFSGLGHNEQFF. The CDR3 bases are TGTGCCAGCAGCTTTTCGGGACTAGGTCACAATGAGCAGTTCTTC.

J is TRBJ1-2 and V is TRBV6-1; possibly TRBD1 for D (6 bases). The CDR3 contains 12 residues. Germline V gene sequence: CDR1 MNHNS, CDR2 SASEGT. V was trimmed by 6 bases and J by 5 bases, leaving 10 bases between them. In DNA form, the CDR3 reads TGTGCCAGCAGGGAACAGGGATATGGCTACACCTTC. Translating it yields CASREQGYGYTF.

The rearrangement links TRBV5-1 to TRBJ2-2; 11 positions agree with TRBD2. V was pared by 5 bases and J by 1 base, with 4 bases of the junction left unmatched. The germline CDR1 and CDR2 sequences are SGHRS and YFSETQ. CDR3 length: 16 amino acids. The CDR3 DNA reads TGCGCCAGCAGTTTACTAGCGGGGGTGAACACCGGGGAGCTGTTTTTT. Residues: CASSLLAGVNTGELFF. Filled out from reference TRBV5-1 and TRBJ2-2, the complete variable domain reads KAGVTQTPRYLIKTRGQQVTLSCSPISGHRSVSWYQQTPGQGLQFLFEYFSETQRNKGNFPGRFSGRQFSNSRSEMNVSTLELGDSALYLCASSLLAGVNTGELFFGEGSRLTVL.

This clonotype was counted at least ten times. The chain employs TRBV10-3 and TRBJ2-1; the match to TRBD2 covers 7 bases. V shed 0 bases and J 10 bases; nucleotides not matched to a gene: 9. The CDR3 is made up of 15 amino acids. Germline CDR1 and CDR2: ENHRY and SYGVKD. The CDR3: CAISESGMGGREQFF. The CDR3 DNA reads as TGTGCCATCAGTGAGTCGGGAATGGGCGGGAGAGAGCAGTTCTTC.

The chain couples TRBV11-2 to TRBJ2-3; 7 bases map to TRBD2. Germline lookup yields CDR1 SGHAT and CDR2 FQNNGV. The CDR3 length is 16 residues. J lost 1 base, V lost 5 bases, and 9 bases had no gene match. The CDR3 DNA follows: TGTGCCAGCAGCCTAGGGACTAACTTACGCACAGATACGCAGTATTTT. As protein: CASSLGTNLRTDTQYF.

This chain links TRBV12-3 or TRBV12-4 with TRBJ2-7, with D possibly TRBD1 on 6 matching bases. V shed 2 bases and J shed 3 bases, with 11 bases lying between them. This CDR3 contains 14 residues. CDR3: CASSLQQGDYEQYF. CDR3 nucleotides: TGTGCCAGCAGTTTACAACAGGGCGACTACGAGCAGTACTTC.

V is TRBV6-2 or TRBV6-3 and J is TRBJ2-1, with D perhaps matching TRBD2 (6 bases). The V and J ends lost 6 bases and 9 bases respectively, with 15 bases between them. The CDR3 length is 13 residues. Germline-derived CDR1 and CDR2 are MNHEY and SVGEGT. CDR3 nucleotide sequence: TGTGCCAGCAGCCCACTTGTGGGGGGTGAGCAGTTCTTC. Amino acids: CASSPLVGGEQFF.

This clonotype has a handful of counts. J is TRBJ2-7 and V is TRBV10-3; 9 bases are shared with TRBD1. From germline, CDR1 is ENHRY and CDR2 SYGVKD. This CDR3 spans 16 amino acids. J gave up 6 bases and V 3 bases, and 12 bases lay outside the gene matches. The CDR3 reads CAISDLFRTGASEQYF. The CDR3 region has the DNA TGTGCCATCAGTGACCTATTTAGGACAGGGGCCAGCGAGCAGTACTTC.

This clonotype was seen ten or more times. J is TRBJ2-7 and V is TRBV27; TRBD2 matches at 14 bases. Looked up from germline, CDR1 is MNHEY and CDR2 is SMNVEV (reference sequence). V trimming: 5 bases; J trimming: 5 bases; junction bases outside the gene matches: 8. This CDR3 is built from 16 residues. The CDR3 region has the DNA TGTGCCAGCAGTCCGCCAAGGACTAGCGGGAGGAACGAGCAGTACTTC. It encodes CASSPPRTSGRNEQYF.

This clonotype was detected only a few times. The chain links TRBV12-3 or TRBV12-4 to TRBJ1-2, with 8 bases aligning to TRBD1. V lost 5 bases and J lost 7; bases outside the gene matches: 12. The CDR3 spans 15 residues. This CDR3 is CASSRGQGRGSGYTF. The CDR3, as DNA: TGTGCCAGCAGTCGTGGACAGGGAAGGGGGAGTGGCTACACCTTC.

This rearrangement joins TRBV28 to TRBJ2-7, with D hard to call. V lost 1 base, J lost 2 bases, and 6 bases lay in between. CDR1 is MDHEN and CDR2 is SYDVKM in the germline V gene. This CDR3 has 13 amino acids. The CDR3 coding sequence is TGTGCCAGCAGTTTATCACAGACCTACGAGCAGTACTTC. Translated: CASSLSQTYEQYF.

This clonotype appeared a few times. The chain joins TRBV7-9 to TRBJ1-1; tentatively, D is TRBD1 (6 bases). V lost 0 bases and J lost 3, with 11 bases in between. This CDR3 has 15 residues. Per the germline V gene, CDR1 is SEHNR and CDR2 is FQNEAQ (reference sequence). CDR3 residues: CASSLAQGGDTEAFF. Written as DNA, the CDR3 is TGTGCCAGCAGCTTAGCACAGGGAGGGGACACTGAAGCTTTCTTT.

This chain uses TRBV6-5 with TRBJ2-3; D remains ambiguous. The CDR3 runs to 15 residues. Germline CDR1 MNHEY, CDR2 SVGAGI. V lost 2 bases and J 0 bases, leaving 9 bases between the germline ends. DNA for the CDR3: TGTGCCAGCAGTTACGCCCCTTCTAGCACAGATACGCAGTATTTT. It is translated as CASSYAPSSTDTQYF.

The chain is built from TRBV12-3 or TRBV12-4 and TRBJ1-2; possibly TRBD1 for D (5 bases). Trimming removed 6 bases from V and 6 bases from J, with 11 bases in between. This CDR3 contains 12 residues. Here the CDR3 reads CASRGEADGYTF. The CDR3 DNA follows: TGTGCCAGCAGGGGGGAAGCGGATGGCTACACCTTC.

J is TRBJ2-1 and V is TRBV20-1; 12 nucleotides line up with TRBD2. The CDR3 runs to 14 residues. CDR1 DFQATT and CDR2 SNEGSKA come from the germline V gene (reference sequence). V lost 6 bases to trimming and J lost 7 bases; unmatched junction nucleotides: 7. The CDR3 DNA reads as TGCAGTGCGAAGACTAGCGGGAGAAGGAATGAGCAGTTCTTC. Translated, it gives CSAKTSGRRNEQFF.

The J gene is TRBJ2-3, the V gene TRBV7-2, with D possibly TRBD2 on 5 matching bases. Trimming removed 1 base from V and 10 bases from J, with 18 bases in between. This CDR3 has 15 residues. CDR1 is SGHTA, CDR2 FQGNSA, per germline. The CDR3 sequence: CASSLEYLGVTSQYF. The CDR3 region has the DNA TGTGCCAGCAGCTTAGAGTACCTCGGGGTTACCTCGCAGTATTTT.

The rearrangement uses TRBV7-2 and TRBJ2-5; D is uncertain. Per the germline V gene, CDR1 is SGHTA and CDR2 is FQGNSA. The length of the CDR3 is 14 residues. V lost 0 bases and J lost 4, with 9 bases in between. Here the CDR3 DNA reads TGTGCCAGCAGCTTAGCGGCATCCCCAGAGACCCAGTACTTC. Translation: CASSLAASPETQYF.

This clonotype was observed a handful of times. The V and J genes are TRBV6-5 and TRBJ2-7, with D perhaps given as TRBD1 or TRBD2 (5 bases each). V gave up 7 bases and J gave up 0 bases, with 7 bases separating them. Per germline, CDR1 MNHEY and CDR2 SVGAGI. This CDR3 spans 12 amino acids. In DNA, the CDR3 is TGTGCCAGCAAGGGGAGCTCCTACGAGCAGTACTTC. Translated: CASKGSSYEQYF.

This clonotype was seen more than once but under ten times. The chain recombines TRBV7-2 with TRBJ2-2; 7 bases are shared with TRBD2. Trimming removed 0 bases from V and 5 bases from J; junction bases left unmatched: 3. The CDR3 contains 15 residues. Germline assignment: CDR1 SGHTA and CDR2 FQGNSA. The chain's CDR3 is CASSLAGGPTGELFF. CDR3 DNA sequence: TGTGCCAGCAGCTTAGCGGGAGGGCCGACCGGGGAGCTGTTTTTT.

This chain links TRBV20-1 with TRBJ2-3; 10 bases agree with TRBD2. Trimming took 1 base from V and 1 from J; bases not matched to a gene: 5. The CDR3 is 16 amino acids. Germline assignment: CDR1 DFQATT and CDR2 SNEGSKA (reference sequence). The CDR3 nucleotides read TGCAGTGCTAGAGCTTGGACTAGCGGCCGCACAGATACGCAGTATTTT. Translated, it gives CSARAWTSGRTDTQYF.

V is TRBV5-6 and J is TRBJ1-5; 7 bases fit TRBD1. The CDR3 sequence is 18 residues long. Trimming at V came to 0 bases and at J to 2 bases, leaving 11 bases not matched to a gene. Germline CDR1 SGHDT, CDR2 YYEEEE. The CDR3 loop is CASSLGTPGQGGNQPQHF. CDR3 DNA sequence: TGTGCCAGCAGCTTGGGGACCCCTGGGCAGGGGGGCAATCAGCCCCAGCATTTT.